This TCR beta chain was identified in a study of CD8 T cell repertoires and HIV-1 epitope variants. Study at large: Equal numbers of autologous T cell-negative cells presented antigen to enriched T cells. IL-2, IL-7 and IL-15 were added on days 3 and 7 of approximately 11-day cultures. Separate from the cultures, 1M uncultured T cells served as baseline.

Germline CDR1 and CDR2: SSHAT and FNYEAQ (reference sequence). There are 15 residues in the CDR3. Notes on this clone: Antigen: not known. The junction and the germline gene differ at one end; a read error may be behind it.

Sequenced by immunoSEQ multiplex PCR; TCRdb stores in-frame clones only, minus some. The repertoire holds roughly 5,700 clones, with around three fifths as singletons. The J gene is TRBJ2-7, the V gene TRBV7-7; 10 nucleotides line up with TRBD1. The TCR comes from a male donor with HIV. Sequencing was carried out using cultured CD8+ T cells derived from PBMCs. In DNA form, the CDR3 reads TGTGCTAGCAGCTCCGGGACAGGGGATAACGACGAGCAGTACTTC. This gives the protein CASSSGTGDNDEQYF.